This TCR beta chain was captured in a study of human T cells and chemical hapten exposure. The time point denotes: patch test 1, 2 weeks after DPC sensitization. Treatment in this sample: therapeutic diphenylcyclopropenone sensitization with weekly scalp DPC. V lost 0 bases, J lost 3 bases, and 2 bases stayed unmatched. CDR3 length equals 14 residues. The germline V gene encodes CDR1 SGDLS and CDR2 YYNGEE. General observations from the study: There were significantly more large CDR3 similarity clusters among expanded TCRs than among controls. Patch test score tracked positively with PT1 expanded TCR counts.

TCRdb reanalysed the RACE reads using MiXCR and keeps one entry per CDR3 protein. The sample includes more than 150,000 distinct CDR3 sequences, approximately 15% of them seen just once. A note on this clonotype: Its specificity is not known.

The sequencing used whole blood, collected in connection with sensitization to the hapten diphenylcyclopropenone (DPC). The TCR comes from a woman aged 25-40 years with alopecia areata. Some clones in this sample may be carry-over from other donors' samples. The chain has TRBV9 and TRBJ2-7, with 8 bases identical to TRBD1. The CDR3 protein is CASSVGDRGYEQYF. DNA for the CDR3: TGTGCCAGCAGCGTAGGAGACAGGGGCTACGAGCAGTACTTC.